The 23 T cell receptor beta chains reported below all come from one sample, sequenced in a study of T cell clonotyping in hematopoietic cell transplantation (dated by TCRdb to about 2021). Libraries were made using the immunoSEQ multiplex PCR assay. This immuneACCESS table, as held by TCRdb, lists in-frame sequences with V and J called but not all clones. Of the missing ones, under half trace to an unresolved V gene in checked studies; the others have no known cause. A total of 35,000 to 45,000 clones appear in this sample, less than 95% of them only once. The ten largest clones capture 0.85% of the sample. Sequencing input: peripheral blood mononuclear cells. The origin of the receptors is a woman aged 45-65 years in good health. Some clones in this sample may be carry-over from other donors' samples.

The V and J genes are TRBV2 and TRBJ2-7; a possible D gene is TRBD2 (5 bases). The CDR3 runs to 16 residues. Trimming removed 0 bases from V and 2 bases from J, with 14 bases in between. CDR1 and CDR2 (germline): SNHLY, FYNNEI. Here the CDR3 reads CASSEAKTTMAYEQYF. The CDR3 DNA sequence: TGTGCCAGCAGTGAAGCCAAGACTACCATGGCCTACGAGCAGTACTTC.

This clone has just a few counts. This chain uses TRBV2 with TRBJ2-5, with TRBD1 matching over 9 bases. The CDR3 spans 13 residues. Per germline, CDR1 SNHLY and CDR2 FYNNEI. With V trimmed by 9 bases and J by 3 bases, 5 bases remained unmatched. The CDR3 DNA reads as TGTGCCAGACGGGACAGGGTGGAAGAGACCCAGTACTTC. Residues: CARRDRVEETQYF.

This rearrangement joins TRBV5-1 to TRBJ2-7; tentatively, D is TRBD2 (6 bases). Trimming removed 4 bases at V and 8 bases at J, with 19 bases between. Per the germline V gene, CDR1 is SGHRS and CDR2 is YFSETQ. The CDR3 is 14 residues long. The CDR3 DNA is TGCGCCAGCAGCCCCGGTGGAGGGCGGAGCCAGCAGTACTTC. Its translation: CASSPGGGRSQQYF.

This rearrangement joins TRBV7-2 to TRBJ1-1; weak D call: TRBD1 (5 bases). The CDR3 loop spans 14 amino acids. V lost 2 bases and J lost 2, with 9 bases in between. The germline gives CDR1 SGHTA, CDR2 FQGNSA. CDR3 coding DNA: TGTGCCAGCAGCTTACAGGGAGGTAACACTGAAGCTTTCTTT. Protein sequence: CASSLQGGNTEAFF.

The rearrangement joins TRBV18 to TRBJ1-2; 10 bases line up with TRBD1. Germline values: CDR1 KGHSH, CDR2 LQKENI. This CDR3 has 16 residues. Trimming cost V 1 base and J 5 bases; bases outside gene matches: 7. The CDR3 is CASSPLAGTGVYGYTF. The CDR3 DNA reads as TGTGCCAGCTCACCACTTGCGGGGACAGGGGTGTATGGCTACACCTTC.

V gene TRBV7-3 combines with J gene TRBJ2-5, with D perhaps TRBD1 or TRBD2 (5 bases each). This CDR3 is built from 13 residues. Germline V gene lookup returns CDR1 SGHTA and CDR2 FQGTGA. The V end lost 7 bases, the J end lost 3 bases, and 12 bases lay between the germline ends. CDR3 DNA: TGTGCCAGCAACTCGGGACGGGAAGAGACCCAGTACTTC. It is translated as CASNSGREETQYF.

The CDR3 sequence: CAWAQGVDTEAFF. CDR3 nucleotide sequence: TGTGCCTGGGCACAGGGGGTTGACACTGAAGCTTTCTTT. The rearrangement uses TRBV30 and TRBJ1-1; 8 nucleotides agree with TRBD1. Trimming removed 5 bases from V and 3 bases from J; junction bases left unmatched: 5. Germline CDR1 and CDR2: GTSNPN and SVGIG (reference sequence). CDR3 length: 13 amino acids. The entire variable domain, with the rest obtained from reference TRBV30 and TRBJ1-1, is as follows: SQTIHQWPATLVQPVGSPLSLECTVEGTSNPNLYWYRQAAGRGLQLLFYSVGIGQISSEVPQNLSASRPQDRQFILSSKKLLLSDSGFYLCAWAQGVDTEAFFGQGTRLTVV.

This chain's CDR3 is CASRQDGNSNQPQHF. In DNA form, the CDR3 reads TGTGCCAGCAGACAGGACGGAAATAGCAATCAGCCCCAGCATTTT. This chain joins TRBV7-2 and TRBJ1-5, with D possibly TRBD1 on 5 matching bases. The length of the CDR3 is 15 residues. Between the trimmed V and J ends, which lost 6 bases and 0 bases, there was a span of 12 bases. Germline CDR1 is SGHTA and CDR2 is FQGNSA. Filled out from reference TRBV7-2 and TRBJ1-5, the complete variable domain reads GAGVSQSPSNKVTEKGKDVELRCDPISGHTALYWYRQSLGQGLEFLIYFQGNSAPDKSGLPSDRFSAERTGGSVSTLTIQRTQQEDSAVYLCASRQDGNSNQPQHFGDGTRLSIL.

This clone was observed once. Here the CDR3 reads CASSAYPGSWETQYF. CDR3 in DNA: TGTGCCAGCAGCGCCTATCCCGGGTCATGGGAGACCCAGTACTTC. The genes are TRBV9 and TRBJ2-5; D ambiguous. V lost 3 bases, J lost 5 bases, and 17 bases lay in between. This CDR3 has 15 residues. Germline V gives CDR1 SGDLS, CDR2 YYNGEE. Full variable domain (rest looked up from reference TRBV9 and TRBJ2-5): DSGVTQTPKHLITATGQRVTLRCSPRSGDLSVYWYQQSLDQGLQFLIQYYNGEERAKGNILERFSAQQFPDLHSELNLSSLELGDSALYFCASSAYPGSWETQYFGPGTRLLVL.

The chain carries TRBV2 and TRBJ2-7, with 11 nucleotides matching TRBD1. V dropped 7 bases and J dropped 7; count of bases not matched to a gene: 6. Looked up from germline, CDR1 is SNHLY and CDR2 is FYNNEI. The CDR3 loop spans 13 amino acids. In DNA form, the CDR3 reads TGTGCCAGCAAACCCGGGACAGGGGGTGAGCAGTACTTC. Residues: CASKPGTGGEQYF.

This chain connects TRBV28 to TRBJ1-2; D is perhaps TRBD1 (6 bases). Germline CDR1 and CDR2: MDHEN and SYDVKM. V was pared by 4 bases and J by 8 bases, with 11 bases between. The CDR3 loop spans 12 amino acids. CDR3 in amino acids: CASSYRVEGYTF. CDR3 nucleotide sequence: TGTGCCAGCAGTTACAGGGTTGAGGGCTACACCTTC.

The CDR3 coding sequence is TGTGCCAGCAGCCCCCCCGGGGACATAGACGAGCAGTACTTC. Residues: CASSPPGDIDEQYF. V usage is TRBV9 and J usage is TRBJ2-7; a weak D match, TRBD1 (6 bases). Germline CDR1 and CDR2: SGDLS and YYNGEE. This CDR3 spans 14 amino acids. Deletions cut 4 bases from V and 5 bases from J, with 16 bases between.

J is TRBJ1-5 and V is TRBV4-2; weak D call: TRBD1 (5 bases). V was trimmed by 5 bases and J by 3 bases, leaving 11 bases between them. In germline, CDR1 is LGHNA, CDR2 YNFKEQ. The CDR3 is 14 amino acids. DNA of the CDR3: TGTGCCAGCAGCAGCGACAGCTCCAATCAGCCCCAGCATTTT. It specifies CASSSDSSNQPQHF.

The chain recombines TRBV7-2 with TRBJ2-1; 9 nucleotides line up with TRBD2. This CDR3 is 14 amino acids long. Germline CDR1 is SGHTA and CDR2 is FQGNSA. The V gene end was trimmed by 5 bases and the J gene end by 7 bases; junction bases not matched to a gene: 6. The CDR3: CASSGTSWRNEQFF. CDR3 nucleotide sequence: TGTGCCAGCAGCGGGACTAGCTGGCGGAATGAGCAGTTCTTC.

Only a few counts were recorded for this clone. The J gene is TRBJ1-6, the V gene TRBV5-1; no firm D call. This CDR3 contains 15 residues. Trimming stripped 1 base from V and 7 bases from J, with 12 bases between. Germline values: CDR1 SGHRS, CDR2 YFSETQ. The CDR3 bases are TGCGCCAGCAGCTTGTTCGGGGAAGGGAATTCACCCCTCCACTTT. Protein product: CASSLFGEGNSPLHF.

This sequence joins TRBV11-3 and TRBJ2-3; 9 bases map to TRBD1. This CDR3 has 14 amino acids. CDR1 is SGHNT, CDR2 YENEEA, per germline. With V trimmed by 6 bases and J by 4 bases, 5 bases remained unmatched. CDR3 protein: CASRGQGVPDTQYF. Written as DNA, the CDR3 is TGTGCCAGCAGGGGACAGGGCGTCCCAGATACGCAGTATTTT.

CDR3 sequence (DNA): TGTGCCAGTACCATCACAGGGCTGGGGTGGAACACTGAAGCTTTCTTT. The encoded protein is CASTITGLGWNTEAFF. V gene TRBV19 combines with J gene TRBJ1-1, with D perhaps matching TRBD1 (6 bases). The CDR3 sequence is 16 residues long. CDR1 LNHDA and CDR2 SQIVND come from the germline V gene (reference sequence). The ends were cut back, 7 bases at V and 1 base at J, with 19 bases in the middle.

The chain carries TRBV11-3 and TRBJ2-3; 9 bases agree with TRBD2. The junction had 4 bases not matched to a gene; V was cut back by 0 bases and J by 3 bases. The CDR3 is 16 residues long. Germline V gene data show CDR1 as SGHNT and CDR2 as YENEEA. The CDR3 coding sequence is TGTGCCAGCAGCTTAGAAGGAGCGGGGGGTACAGATACGCAGTATTTT. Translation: CASSLEGAGGTDTQYF. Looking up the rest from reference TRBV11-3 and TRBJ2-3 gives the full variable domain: EAGVVQSPRYKIIEKKQPVAFWCNPISGHNTLYWYLQNLGQGPELLIRYENEEAVDDSQLPKDRFSAERLKGVDSTLKIQPAELGDSAVYLCASSLEGAGGTDTQYFGPGTRLTVL.

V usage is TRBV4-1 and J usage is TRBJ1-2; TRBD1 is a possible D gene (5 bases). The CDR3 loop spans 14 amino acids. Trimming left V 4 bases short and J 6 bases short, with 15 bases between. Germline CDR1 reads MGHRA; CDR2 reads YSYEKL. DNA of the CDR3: TGCGCCAGCAGCCCCGGGGGGGGTCCTCATGGCTACACCTTC. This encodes CASSPGGGPHGYTF.

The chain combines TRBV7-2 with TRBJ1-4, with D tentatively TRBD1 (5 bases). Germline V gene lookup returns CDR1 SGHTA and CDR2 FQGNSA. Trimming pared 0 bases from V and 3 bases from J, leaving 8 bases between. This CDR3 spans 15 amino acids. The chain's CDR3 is CASSLAGGANEKLFF. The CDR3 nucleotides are TGTGCCAGCAGCTTAGCGGGGGGAGCTAATGAAAAACTGTTTTTT.

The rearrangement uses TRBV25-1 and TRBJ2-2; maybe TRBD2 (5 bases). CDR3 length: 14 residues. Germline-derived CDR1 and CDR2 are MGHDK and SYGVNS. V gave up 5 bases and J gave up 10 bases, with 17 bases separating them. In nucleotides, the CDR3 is TGTGCCAGCAGTAGGGTCGGGGTGTGGGAGGAGCTGTTTTTT. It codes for CASSRVGVWEELFF.

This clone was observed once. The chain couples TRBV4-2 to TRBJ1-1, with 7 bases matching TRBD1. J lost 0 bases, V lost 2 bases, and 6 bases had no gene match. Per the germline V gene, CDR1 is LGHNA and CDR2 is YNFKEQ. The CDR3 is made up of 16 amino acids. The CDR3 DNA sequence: TGTGCCAGCAGCCAAACCTTGGGACAGCTGAACACTGAAGCTTTCTTT. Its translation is CASSQTLGQLNTEAFF.

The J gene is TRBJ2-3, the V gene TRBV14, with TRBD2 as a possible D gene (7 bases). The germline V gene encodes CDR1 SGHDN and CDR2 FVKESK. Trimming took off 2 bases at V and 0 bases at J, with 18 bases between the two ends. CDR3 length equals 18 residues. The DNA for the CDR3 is TGTGCCAGCAGCCAACTTCTGGGAGGGGGGAGTAGCACAGATACGCAGTATTTT. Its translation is CASSQLLGGGSSTDTQYF. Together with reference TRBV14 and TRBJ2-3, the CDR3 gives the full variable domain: EAGVTQFPSHSVIEKGQTVTLRCDPISGHDNLYWYRRVMGKEIKFLLHFVKESKQDESGMPNNRFLAERTGGTYSTLKVQPAELEDSGVYFCASSQLLGGGSSTDTQYFGPGTRLTVL.